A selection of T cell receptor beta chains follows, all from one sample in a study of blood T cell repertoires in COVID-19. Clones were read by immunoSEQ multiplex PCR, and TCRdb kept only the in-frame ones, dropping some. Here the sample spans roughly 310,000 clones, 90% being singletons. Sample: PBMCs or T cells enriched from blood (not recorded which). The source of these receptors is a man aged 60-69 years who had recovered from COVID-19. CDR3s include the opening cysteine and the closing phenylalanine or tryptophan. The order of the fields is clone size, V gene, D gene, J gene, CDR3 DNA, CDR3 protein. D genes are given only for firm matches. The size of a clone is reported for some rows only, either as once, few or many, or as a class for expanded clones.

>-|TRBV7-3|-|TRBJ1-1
TGTGCCAGCAGCAGGGGAATGGACACTGAAGCTTTCTTT
CASSRGMDTEAFF
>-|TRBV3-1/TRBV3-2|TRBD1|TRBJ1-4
TGTGCCAGCAGCTCGACAGGGATGAAGGAAAAACTGTTTTTT
CASSSTGMKEKLFF
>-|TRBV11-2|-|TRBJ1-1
TGTGCCAGCAGCCCTTTCGGGGGTTCCACTGAAGCTTTCTTT
CASSPFGGSTEAFF
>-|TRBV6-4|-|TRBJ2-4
TGTGCCAGCAGTCTCTCCTCGGACATTCAGTACTTC
CASSLSSDIQYF
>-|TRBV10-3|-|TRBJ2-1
TGTGCCATCAGGCGAACAGGCGGCAATGAGCAGTTCTTC
CAIRRTGGNEQFF
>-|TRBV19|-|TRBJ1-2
TGTGCCAGCGGGGGGCTTACATCTACTAACTATGGCTACACCTTC
CASGGLTSTNYGYTF
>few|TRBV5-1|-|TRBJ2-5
TGCGCCAGCAGCTTGGCCGCAGGGTCAGGGGGGGAGACCCAGTACTTC
CASSLAAGSGGETQYF
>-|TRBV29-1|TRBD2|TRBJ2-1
TGCAGCGTCCGAACAGGGACTAGCGGGGCTTACAATGAGCAGTTCTTC
CSVRTGTSGAYNEQFF
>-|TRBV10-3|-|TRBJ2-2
TGTGCCATCAGTGAGTCTCAGTCGGGGGGCTACACCGGGGAGCTGTTTTTT
CAISESQSGGYTGELFF
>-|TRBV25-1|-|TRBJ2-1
TGTGCCACCTCCCCCGGCGGTAGCAATGAGCAGTTCTTC
CATSPGGSNEQFF
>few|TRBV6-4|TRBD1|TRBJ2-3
TGTGCCAGCAGTGACGGACAGGGGGCAGATACGCAGTATTTT
CASSDGQGADTQYF
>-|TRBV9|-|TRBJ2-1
TGTGCCAGCAGCGTAGACGTTTTATCGGGTTACAATGAGCAGTTCTTC
CASSVDVLSGYNEQFF
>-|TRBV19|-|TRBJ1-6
TGTGCCAGTAGTTCTCAGCAGGGGAATTCACCCCTCCACTTT
CASSSQQGNSPLHF
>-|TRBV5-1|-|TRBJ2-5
TGCGCCAGCAGCTTGGGAGTACAGGGCGCGGGCGAGACCCAGTACTTC
CASSLGVQGAGETQYF
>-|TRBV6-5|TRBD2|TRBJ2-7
TGTGCCAGCGGGGGGACTAGCTCCTACGAGCAGTACTTC
CASGGTSSYEQYF
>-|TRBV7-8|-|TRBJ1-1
TGTGCCAGCAGCTTAGCGGTCTTAGGGGGGAACACTGAAGCTTTCTTT
CASSLAVLGGNTEAFF
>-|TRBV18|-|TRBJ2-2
TGTGCCAGCTCACCACCAGCACGCACCGGGGAGCTGTTTTTT
CASSPPARTGELFF
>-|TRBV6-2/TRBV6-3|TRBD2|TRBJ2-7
TGTGCCAGCAGTTACTCGGGACTAGGCGTCAACGAGCAGTACTTC
CASSYSGLGVNEQYF
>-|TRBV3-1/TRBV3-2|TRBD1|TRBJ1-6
TGTGCCAGCAGCTTTGGGAGACAGGGAAATTCACCCCTCCACTTT
CASSFGRQGNSPLHF
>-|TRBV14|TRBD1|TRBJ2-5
TGTGCCAGCAGCGAAGGGACAGGCCAGACCCAGTACTTC
CASSEGTGQTQYF
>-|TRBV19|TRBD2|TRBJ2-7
TGTGCCAGTAGGCCAGCGGGAGGGCCGGGCGAGCAGTACTTC
CASRPAGGPGEQYF
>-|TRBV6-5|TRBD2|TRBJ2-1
TGTGCCAGCACACTTAGCGGGAGTAGGTCTGTCGAGCAGTTCTTC
CASTLSGSRSVEQFF
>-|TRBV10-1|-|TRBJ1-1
TGCGCCAGCAAAAGGACAGCGAACACTGAAGCTTTCTTT
CASKRTANTEAFF
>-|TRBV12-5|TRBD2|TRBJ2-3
TGTGCTAGTGGCCTTAGCGGGAGCCCAGATACGCAGTATTTT
CASGLSGSPDTQYF
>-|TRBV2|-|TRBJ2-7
TGTGCCAGCAGACGACGGGACAACTCCTACGAGCAGTACTTC
CASRRRDNSYEQYF
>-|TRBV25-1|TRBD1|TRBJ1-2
TGTGCCAGCAGTGAAACGGGACAGGGCTCTGGCTACACCTTC
CASSETGQGSGYTF
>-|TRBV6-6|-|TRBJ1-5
TGTGCCAGCAGTTCCACAGACCGCCGGCCCCAGCATTTT
CASSSTDRRPQHF
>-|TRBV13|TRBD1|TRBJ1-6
TGTGCCAGCAGCCAGGGGGTTGGTAATTCACCCCTCCACTTT
CASSQGVGNSPLHF
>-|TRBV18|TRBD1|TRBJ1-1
TGTGCCAGCTCACCATCGACCGGGACAGGGGGCAAAGCTTTCTTT
CASSPSTGTGGKAFF
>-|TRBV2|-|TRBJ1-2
TGTGCCAGCAGTGAGGAGCAGCTAACTTATGGCTACACCTTC
CASSEEQLTYGYTF
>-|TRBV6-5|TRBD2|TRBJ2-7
TGTGCCAGCAGAGGGACTAGCGGGCAATACGAGCAGTACTTC
CASRGTSGQYEQYF